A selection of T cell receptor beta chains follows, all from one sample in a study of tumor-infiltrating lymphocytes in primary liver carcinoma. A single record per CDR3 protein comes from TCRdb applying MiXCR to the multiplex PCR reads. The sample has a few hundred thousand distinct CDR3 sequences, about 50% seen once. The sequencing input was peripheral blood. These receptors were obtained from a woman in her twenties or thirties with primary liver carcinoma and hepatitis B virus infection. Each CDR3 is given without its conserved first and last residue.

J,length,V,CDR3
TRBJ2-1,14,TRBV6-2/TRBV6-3,ASSYVAGGANNEQF
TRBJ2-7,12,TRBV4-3,VSSPSAGGLEQY
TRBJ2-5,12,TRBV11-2,ASRTSGRGETQY
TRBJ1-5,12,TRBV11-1,ASSLSGGNQLQH
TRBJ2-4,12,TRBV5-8,ASSSRTSSNIKY
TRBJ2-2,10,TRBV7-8,ASGFKTGELF
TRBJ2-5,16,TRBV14,DSSQDVLAGGLGEAQY
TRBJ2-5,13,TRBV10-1,ASGEGHQGRETQY
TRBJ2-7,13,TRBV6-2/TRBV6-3,ASSGRTVSSYEQY
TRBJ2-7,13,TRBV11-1,ASSLQRRSSYEQY
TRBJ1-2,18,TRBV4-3,ASSQEPPVNRFLANYGYT
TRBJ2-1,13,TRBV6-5,ASSYSGTCHNEQF
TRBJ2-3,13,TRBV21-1,ASSKRKGSTDTQY
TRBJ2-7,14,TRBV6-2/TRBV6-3,ASSIPGQGLSYEQY
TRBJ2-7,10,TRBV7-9,ASSLWGNEQY
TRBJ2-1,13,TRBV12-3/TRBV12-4,ASSFLRGVHNEQF
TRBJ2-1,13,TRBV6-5,ASSERQGMGNKQF